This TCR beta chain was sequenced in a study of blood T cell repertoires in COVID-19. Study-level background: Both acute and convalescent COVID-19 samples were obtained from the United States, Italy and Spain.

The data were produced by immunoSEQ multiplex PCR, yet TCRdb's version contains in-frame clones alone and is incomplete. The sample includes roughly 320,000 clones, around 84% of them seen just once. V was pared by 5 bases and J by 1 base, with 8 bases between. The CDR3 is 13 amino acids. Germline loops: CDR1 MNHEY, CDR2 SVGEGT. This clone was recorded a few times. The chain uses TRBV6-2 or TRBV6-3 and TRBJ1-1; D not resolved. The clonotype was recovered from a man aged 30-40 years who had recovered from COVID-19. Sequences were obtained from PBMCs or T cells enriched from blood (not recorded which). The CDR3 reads CASSHRENTEAFF. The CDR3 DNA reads TGTGCCAGCAGTCACCGGGAGAACACTGAAGCTTTCTTT.